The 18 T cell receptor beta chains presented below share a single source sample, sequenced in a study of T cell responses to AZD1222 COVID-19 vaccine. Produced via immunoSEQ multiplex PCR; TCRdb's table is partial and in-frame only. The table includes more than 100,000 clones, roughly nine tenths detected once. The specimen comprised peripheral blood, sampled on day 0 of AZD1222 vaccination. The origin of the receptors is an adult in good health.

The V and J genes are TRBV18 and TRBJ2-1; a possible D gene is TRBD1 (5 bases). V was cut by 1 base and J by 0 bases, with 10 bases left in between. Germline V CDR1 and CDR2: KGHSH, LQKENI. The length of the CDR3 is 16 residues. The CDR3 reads CASSPRQLSSYNEQFF. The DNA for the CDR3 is TGTGCCAGCTCACCACGACAGCTTAGCTCCTACAATGAGCAGTTCTTC.

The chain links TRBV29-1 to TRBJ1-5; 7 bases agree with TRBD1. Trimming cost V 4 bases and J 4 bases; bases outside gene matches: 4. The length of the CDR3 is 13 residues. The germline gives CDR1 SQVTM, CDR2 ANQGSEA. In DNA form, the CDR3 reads TGCAGCGTTGCAGGACAGGATAATCAGCCCCAGCATTTT. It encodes CSVAGQDNQPQHF.

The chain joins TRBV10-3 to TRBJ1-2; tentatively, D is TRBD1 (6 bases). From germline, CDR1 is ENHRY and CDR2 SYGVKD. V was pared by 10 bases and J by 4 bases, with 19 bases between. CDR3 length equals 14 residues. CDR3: CATPWGARIYGYTF. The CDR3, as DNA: TGTGCCACGCCCTGGGGGGCGCGGATCTATGGCTACACCTTC.

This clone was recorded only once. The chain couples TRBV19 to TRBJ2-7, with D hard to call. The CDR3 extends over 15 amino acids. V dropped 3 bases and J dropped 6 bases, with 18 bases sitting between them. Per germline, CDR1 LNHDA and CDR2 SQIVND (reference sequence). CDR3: CASSILINPGTEQYF. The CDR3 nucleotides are TGTGCCAGTAGTATCCTGATTAATCCCGGTACCGAGCAGTACTTC.

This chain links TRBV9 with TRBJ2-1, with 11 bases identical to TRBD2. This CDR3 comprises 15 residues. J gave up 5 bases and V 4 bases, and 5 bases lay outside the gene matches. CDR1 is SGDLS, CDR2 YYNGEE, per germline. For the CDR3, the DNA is TGTGCCAGCAGCACCGGGACTAGCGGTAACAATGAGCAGTTCTTC. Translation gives CASSTGTSGNNEQFF. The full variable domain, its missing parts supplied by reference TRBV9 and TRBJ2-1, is DSGVTQTPKHLITATGQRVTLRCSPRSGDLSVYWYQQSLDQGLQFLIQYYNGEERAKGNILERFSAQQFPDLHSELNLSSLELGDSALYFCASSTGTSGNNEQFFGPGTRLTVL.

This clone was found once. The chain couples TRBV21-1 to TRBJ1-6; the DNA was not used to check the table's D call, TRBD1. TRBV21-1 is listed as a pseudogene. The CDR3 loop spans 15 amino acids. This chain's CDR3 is CASSKRTGSDSPLHF. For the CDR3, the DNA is TGTGCCAGCAGCAAACGTACAGGGTCTGATTCACCCCTCCACTTT.

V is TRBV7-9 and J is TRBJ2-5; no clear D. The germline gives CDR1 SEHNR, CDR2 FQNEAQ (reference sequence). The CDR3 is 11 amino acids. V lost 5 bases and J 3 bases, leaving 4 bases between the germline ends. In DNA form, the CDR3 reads TGTGCCAGCAGCAGGGAAGAGACCCAGTACTTC. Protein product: CASSREETQYF.

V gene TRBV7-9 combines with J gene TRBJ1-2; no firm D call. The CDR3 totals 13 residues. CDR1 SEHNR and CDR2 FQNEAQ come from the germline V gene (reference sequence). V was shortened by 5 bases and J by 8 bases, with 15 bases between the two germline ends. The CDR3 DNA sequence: TGTGCCAGCAGCCGTCAGGACTGGGAAGGCTACACCTTC. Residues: CASSRQDWEGYTF.

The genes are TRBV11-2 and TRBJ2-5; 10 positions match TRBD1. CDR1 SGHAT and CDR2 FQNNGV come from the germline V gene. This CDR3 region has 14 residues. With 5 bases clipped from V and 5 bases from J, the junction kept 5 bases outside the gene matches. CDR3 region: CASSARDRGETQYF. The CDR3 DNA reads TGTGCCAGCAGCGCCCGGGACAGGGGCGAGACCCAGTACTTC. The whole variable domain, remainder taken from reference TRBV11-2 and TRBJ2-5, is EAGVAQSPRYKIIEKRQSVAFWCNPISGHATLYWYQQILGQGPKLLIQFQNNGVVDDSQLPKDRFSAERLKGVDSTLKIQPAKLEDSAVYLCASSARDRGETQYFGPGTRLLVL.

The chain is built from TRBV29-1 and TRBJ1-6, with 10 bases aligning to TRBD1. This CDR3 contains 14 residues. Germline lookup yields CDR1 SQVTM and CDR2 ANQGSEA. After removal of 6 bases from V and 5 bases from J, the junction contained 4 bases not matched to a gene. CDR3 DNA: TGCAGCGTCATGACAGGGGGCGATAATTCACCCCTCCACTTT. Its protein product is CSVMTGGDNSPLHF.

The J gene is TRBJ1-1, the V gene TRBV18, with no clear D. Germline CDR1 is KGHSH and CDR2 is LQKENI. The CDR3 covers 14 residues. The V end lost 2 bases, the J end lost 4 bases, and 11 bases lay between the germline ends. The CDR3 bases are TGTGCCAGCTCACCAGGGGATGGAGGCACTGAAGCTTTCTTT. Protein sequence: CASSPGDGGTEAFF.

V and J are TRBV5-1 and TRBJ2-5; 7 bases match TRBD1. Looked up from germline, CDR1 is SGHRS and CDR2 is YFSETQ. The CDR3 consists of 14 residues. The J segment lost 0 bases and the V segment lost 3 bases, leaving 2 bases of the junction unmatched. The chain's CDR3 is CASSSGTDQETQYF. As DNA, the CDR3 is TGCGCCAGCAGCTCGGGGACAGACCAAGAGACCCAGTACTTC.

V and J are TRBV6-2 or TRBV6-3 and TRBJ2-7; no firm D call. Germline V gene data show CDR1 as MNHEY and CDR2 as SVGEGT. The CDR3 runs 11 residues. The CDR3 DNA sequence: TGTGCCAGCAGTGACTCCTACGAGCAGTACGTC. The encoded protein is CASSDSYEQYV.

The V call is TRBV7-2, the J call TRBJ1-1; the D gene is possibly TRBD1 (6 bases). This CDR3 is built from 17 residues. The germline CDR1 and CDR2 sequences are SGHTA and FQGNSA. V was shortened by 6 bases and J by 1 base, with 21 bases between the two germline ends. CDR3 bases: TGTGCCAGCAGGTTTAGCCCCTACAGGGTGGGGAACACTGAAGCTTTCTTT. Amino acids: CASRFSPYRVGNTEAFF.

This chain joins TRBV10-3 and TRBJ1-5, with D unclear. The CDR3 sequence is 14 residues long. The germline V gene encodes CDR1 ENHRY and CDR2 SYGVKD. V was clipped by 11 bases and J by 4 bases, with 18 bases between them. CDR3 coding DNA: TGTGCCGCTTCAACAGATACGGGAAATCAGCCCCAGCATTTT. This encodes CAASTDTGNQPQHF.

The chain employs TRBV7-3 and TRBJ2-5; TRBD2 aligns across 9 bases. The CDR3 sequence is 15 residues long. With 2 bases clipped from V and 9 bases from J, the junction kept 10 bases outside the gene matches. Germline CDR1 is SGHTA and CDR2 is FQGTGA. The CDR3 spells CASSLAASGNAAQYF. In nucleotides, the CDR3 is TGTGCCAGCAGCTTAGCCGCTAGCGGGAATGCGGCCCAGTACTTC.

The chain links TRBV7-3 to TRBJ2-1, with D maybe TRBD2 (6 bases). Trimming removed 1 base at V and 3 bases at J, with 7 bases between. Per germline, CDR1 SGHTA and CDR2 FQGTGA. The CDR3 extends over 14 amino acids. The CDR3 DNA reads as TGTGCCAGCAGCTTAAGCGGGGACTACAATGAGCAGTTCTTC. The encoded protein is CASSLSGDYNEQFF.

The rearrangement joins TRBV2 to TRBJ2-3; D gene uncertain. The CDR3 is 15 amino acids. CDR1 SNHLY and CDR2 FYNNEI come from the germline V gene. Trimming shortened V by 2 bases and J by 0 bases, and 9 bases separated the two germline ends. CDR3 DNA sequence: TGTGCCAGCAGTGAAAAGATTCCTAGCACAGATACGCAGTATTTT. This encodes CASSEKIPSTDTQYF.